This T cell receptor (beta chain) was identified during a study of human T cells and chemical hapten exposure. TCRdb itself ran the RACE reads through MiXCR, one entry per CDR3 protein. The sample records 50,000 to 70,000 distinct CDR3 sequences, around an eighth being singletons. Specified time point: patch test 3, about 24 weeks after DPC sensitization. Treatment described: therapeutic diphenylcyclopropenone sensitization with weekly scalp DPC. V was shortened by 3 bases and J by 8 bases, with 10 bases between the two germline ends. The CDR3 runs to 11 residues. Germline V gene lookup returns CDR1 DFQATT and CDR2 SNEGSKA (reference sequence). Remarks on this clonotype: A much larger clone differs from this one at a single base, so this may be a read error.

The material sequenced was whole blood, taken in connection with sensitization to the hapten diphenylcyclopropenone (DPC). This sequence was found in a man under 40 with alopecia areata. Some clones in this sample may be carry-over from other donors' samples. The rearrangement links TRBV20-1 to TRBJ1-1; tentatively, D is TRBD1 (5 bases). The CDR3: CSASPTVEAFF. DNA for the CDR3: TGCAGTGCTAGCCCGACAGTGGAAGCTTTCTTT.